The 10 T cell receptor beta chains presented below share a single source sample, sequenced in a study of glioma-infiltrating T cells. Using RNA template, CDR3s of TCR alpha and beta were amplified with iRepertoire arm-PCR. In TCRdb, the multiplex PCR reads were re-called with MiXCR into one record per CDR3 protein. The table includes approximately 45,000 distinct CDR3 sequences, approximately 20% detected once. The sample taken for sequencing was glioma tissue, nonneoplastic brain tissue, or PBMCs (not recorded which). Receptors were obtained from a human donor with low-grade glioma or glioblastoma, undergoing nonglioma brain surgery, or in good health (not recorded which).

This clonotype was counted once. The genes are TRBV18 and TRBJ1-1, with unresolved D. Germline CDR1 is KGHSH and CDR2 is LQKENI. The CDR3 runs 16 residues. The V end lost 2 bases, the J end lost 4 bases, and 17 bases lay between the germline ends. CDR3 sequence: CASSPSGSLFGTEAFF. CDR3 nucleotide sequence: TGTGCCAGCTCACCATCGGGCAGCCTTTTCGGCACTGAAGCTTTCTTT.

This clonotype appeared once. The J gene is TRBJ2-2, the V gene TRBV12-3 or TRBV12-4; the D is unclear. The V end was cut by 3 bases, the J end by 5 bases, with 16 bases between. The CDR3 is 16 amino acids. The CDR3, as DNA: TGTGCCAGCAGTTTTTTGGGGAATGAGCAAACCGGGGAGCTGTTTTTT. Amino acid sequence: CASSFLGNEQTGELFF.

With regard to this clonotype: A much larger clone differs from this one at a single base, so this may be a read error. V gene TRBV11-2 combines with J gene TRBJ2-5; D gene uncertain. V was pared by 5 bases and J by 3 bases, with 19 bases between. CDR1 and CDR2 from the germline V gene are SGHAT and FQNNGV. This CDR3 spans 16 amino acids. CDR3 in amino acids: CASSLQPVSAKETQYF. The CDR3 nucleotides are TGTGCCAGCAGCCTTCAACCGGTAAGCGCAAAAGAGACCCAGTACTTC.

Regarding this clonotype: A much larger clone differs by one base, so this may be a read error. The chain is built from TRBV3-1 and TRBJ1-1; perhaps TRBD1 as D (5 bases). The CDR3 totals 13 residues. Germline loops: CDR1 LGHDT, CDR2 YNNKEL (reference sequence). V was clipped by 6 bases and J by 4 bases, with 12 bases between them. CDR3 sequence (DNA): TGTGCCAGCAGACGGGGGGGGTTCACTGAAGCTTTCTTT. It yields the protein CASRRGGFTEAFF.

This clonotype was recorded at least ten times. CDR3 amino acids: CASSRRTNEQFF. In nucleotides, the CDR3 is TGTGCCAGCTCACGAAGAACGAATGAGCAGTTCTTC. The V and J genes are TRBV18 and TRBJ2-1; D gene uncertain. The CDR3 totals 12 residues. Germline CDR1 is KGHSH and CDR2 is LQKENI. Trimming took 4 bases from V and 7 from J, leaving 8 bases between them.

This clonotype was seen at least ten times. J is TRBJ2-7 and V is TRBV6-1, with 9 bases matching TRBD1. J lost 6 bases, V lost 3 bases, and 9 bases had no gene match. The CDR3 is 15 amino acids. Germline V gives CDR1 MNHNS, CDR2 SASEGT. The CDR3 DNA reads TGTGCCAGCAGTGATTTACAGGGGGCGAAGGCCGAGCAGTACGTC. Translated: CASSDLQGAKAEQYV.

The sample holds many counts of this clonotype. The DNA for the CDR3 is TGTGCCAGCAGCCAGGTCCCCTGGGGCACTGAAGCTTTCTTT. It yields the protein CASSQVPWGTEAFF. The chain joins TRBV3-1 to TRBJ1-1; the D is unclear. The CDR3 is 14 amino acids. The germline V gene has CDR1 LGHDT and CDR2 YNNKEL (reference sequence). Deletions cut 3 bases from V and 4 bases from J, with 12 bases between.

Ten or more counts support this clonotype. The rearrangement joins TRBV15 to TRBJ2-5; no definite D call. This CDR3 spans 16 amino acids. Trimming stripped 0 bases from V and 3 bases from J, with 14 bases between. Germline lookup yields CDR1 LNHNV and CDR2 YYDKDF (reference sequence). CDR3 residues: CATSRDRASGKETQYF. In DNA, the CDR3 is TGTGCCACCAGCAGAGATCGGGCCAGTGGAAAAGAGACCCAGTACTTC.

This clonotype was counted ten times or more. This chain uses TRBV2 with TRBJ2-7; 11 bases map to TRBD2. V was pared by 6 bases and J by 0 bases, with 4 bases of the junction left unmatched. CDR3 size: 15 residues. Germline V gives CDR1 SNHLY, CDR2 FYNNEI. CDR3 coding DNA: TGTGCCAGCAGGGGGGGACTAGCGGACTCCTACGAGCAGTACTTC. Protein: CASRGGLADSYEQYF.

This clonotype was recorded many times. CDR3 DNA sequence: TGCGCCAGCAGCCAAGCAGTTTTAGGACCGAAAGGCACAGATACGCAGTATTTT. Residues: CASSQAVLGPKGTDTQYF. This chain connects TRBV4-1 to TRBJ2-3; no clear D gene. V was trimmed by 1 base and J by 1 base, leaving 18 bases between them. Germline values: CDR1 MGHRA, CDR2 YSYEKL. This CDR3 spans 18 amino acids.